This is a list of T cell receptor beta chains from one sample in a study of cytomegalovirus exposure and HLA in healthy donors. This table comes from immunoSEQ multiplex PCR, and its TCRdb copy is limited to in-frame clones, with some not included. In all, the sample yields around 140,000 clones. What was sequenced was PBMCs. The receptors stem from a middle-aged woman in good health and CMV-seronegative. Each CDR3 is given with its conserved first and last residue. Fields, in order: D gene, J gene, V gene, CDR3 protein. D genes are given only for firm matches.

>.|TRBJ1-2|TRBV5-1
CASSAGTQHGTF
>TRBD1|TRBJ1-6|TRBV7-2
CASSARQGANSPLHF
>TRBD1|TRBJ2-2|TRBV28
CAITGTGAANTGELFF
>.|TRBJ2-5|TRBV7-2
CASRLRGTSGETQYF
>.|TRBJ1-4|TRBV25-1
CASSELGDYPTEKLFF
>TRBD1|TRBJ2-2|TRBV5-1
CASRLGTGASGELFF
>TRBD1|TRBJ2-1|TRBV5-6
CASSQGTVSYNEQFF
>.|TRBJ1-1|TRBV18
CASSPPRGNTEAFF
>TRBD2|TRBJ2-3|TRBV25-1
CASSKAGGSTDTQYF
>.|TRBJ2-3|TRBV10-3
CAISDGDTQYF
>TRBD1|TRBJ2-1|TRBV6-6
CASSFSYDRAVVEFF
>TRBD2|TRBJ2-3|TRBV7-2
CASSPGGGQDTQYF
>TRBD2|TRBJ2-1|TRBV7-2
CASSRSTGGRFNEQFF
>TRBD1|TRBJ1-1|TRBV6-5
CASRAGTVNTEAFF
>.|TRBJ2-1|TRBV19
CASSAGRGSSYNEQFF
>TRBD1|TRBJ1-1|TRBV25-1
CASSVSGTGGQAFF
>.|TRBJ1-2|TRBV7-9
CASSPGQGGYTF
>.|TRBJ1-1|TRBV6-5
CASSYEEWNTEAFF
>.|TRBJ2-2|TRBV29-1
CSVQGHTNTGELFF
>TRBD2|TRBJ2-1|TRBV15
CATTSGGGNNEQFF
>.|TRBJ1-5|TRBV7-2
CASSLVSDQPQHF
>TRBD2|TRBJ2-1|TRBV7-2
CASSSTGTSGGAAYNEQFF
>TRBD1|TRBJ2-7|TRBV6-5
CASTPDRGRRPYF
>TRBD1|TRBJ2-7|TRBV14
CASSQAGTVTGEQYF
>.|TRBJ1-5|TRBV28
CASSLSGAENQPQHF
>.|TRBJ1-1|TRBV5-6
CASSLVTEAFF
>.|TRBJ1-1|TRBV5-1
CASMGAGNTEAFF
>.|TRBJ1-1|TRBV19
CASSNLPGSRNTEAFF
>.|TRBJ2-3|TRBV4-2
CASSQDEGESFTDTQYF
>TRBD1|TRBJ1-2|TRBV6-5
CASSYRTGSYGYTF
>TRBD1|TRBJ2-1|TRBV15
CATSRDPTGGGDEQFF
>TRBD2|TRBJ2-3|TRBV5-1
CASSFAGTSGGSPTDTQYF
>TRBD1|TRBJ1-1|TRBV7-2
CASRRDRDTEAFF
>TRBD2|TRBJ2-1|TRBV6-4
CASSDSSGGAFNEQFF
>TRBD2|TRBJ2-1|TRBV11-3
CASSHSGVSYNEQFF
>.|TRBJ2-1|TRBV28
CASGGNSHREQFF
>.|TRBJ2-3|TRBV9
CASSASLGAENTQYF